This T cell receptor (beta chain) comes out of a study of blood T cell repertoires in COVID-19. Background on the study: T cells, B-cell-depleted T cells, or PBMCs supplied cDNA or gDNA.

Donors were grouped by their self-reported clinical history. This CDR3 is built from 15 residues. Germline V gives CDR1 SGHNT, CDR2 YENEEA. The trim removed 1 base at V and 2 bases at J, leaving 5 bases unmatched. The table came from immunoSEQ multiplex PCR; TCRdb's copy has only in-frame clones and leaves some out. In the table there are roughly 250,000 clones, about 85% of which are singletons. Sequenced material: PBMCs or T cells enriched from blood (not recorded which). The sequence came from a woman aged 25 to 39 with acute COVID-19. The chain recombines TRBV11-3 with TRBJ2-7; 7 bases align to TRBD2. This CDR3 reads CASSLGLAGTYEQYF. The CDR3, as DNA: TGTGCCAGCAGCTTAGGACTAGCTGGGACCTACGAGCAGTACTTC.